These 23 T cell receptor beta chains were sequenced from one sample in a study of blood T cell repertoires in COVID-19 (dated by TCRdb to about 2020). Libraries were prepared through the immunoSEQ multiplex PCR assay. TCRdb retrieved this table from immuneACCESS and kept in-frame rearrangements only. Not all clones are present; in checked studies, unresolved V genes account for under half, and no reason is known for the remainder. The sample yields fewer than 250,000 clones; approximately 90% were counted once. In total, the top ten clones hold roughly 2.5% of the sample. Material for sequencing was peripheral blood. The receptors were gathered from a man aged 30 to 45 with COVID-19, enrolled during active disease.

The V call is TRBV7-9, the J call TRBJ1-6, with TRBD1 matching over 11 bases. J was trimmed by 5 bases and V by 0 bases; bases with no gene match: 6. The CDR3 spans 18 residues. CDR1 and CDR2 from the germline V gene are SEHNR and FQNEAQ (reference sequence). CDR3 DNA: TGTGCCAGCAGCTTAGCTTGGACAGGGGGCTTTGATAATTCACCCCTCCACTTT. It codes for CASSLAWTGGFDNSPLHF.

CDR3 residues: CAWSEGDSYGYTF. The CDR3 nucleotides read TGTGCCTGGAGCGAAGGGGACAGCTATGGCTACACCTTC. The V gene is TRBV30, the J gene TRBJ1-2, with TRBD1 matching 7 bases. CDR3 length equals 13 residues. V dropped 3 bases and J dropped 4; count of bases not matched to a gene: 5. Germline V gene sequence: CDR1 GTSNPN, CDR2 SVGIG (reference sequence). Variable domain in full (rest from reference TRBV30 and TRBJ1-2): SQTIHQWPATLVQPVGSPLSLECTVEGTSNPNLYWYRQAAGRGLQLLFYSVGIGQISSEVPQNLSASRPQDRQFILSSKKLLLSDSGFYLCAWSEGDSYGYTFGSGTRLTVV.

The J gene is TRBJ1-2, the V gene TRBV27; D is uncertain. Trimming removed 2 bases at V and 6 bases at J, with 16 bases between. This CDR3 contains 15 residues. Germline V gene sequence: CDR1 MNHEY, CDR2 SMNVEV (reference sequence). CDR3 DNA: TGTGCCAGCAGTTTAGGTTACCCTTTCGGAGATGGCTACACCTTC. Translation: CASSLGYPFGDGYTF.

The DNA of the CDR3 is TGCGCCAGCAGCCCTGGGACAGGGGGCCACGAGCAGTACTTC. Encoded protein: CASSPGTGGHEQYF. The chain recombines TRBV5-1 with TRBJ2-7; 12 bases align to TRBD1. The CDR3 contains 14 residues. V trimming: 4 bases; J trimming: 5 bases; junction bases outside the gene matches: 4. Germline-derived CDR1 and CDR2 are SGHRS and YFSETQ. Looking up the rest from reference TRBV5-1 and TRBJ2-7 gives the full variable domain: KAGVTQTPRYLIKTRGQQVTLSCSPISGHRSVSWYQQTPGQGLQFLFEYFSETQRNKGNFPGRFSGRQFSNSRSEMNVSTLELGDSALYLCASSPGTGGHEQYFGPGTRLTVT.

This clone was recorded once. This chain links TRBV3-1 (or the pseudogene TRBV3-2) with TRBJ1-3; TRBD1 agrees at 10 bases. Per germline, CDR1 LGHDT and CDR2 YNNKEL (reference sequence). The CDR3 has 16 amino acids. The V segment lost 1 base and the J segment 0 bases; nucleotides outside the gene matches: 0. Here the CDR3 reads CASSQGTGGSGNTIYF. In nucleotides, the CDR3 is TGTGCCAGCAGCCAAGGGACAGGGGGCTCTGGAAACACCATATATTTT.

Note on this clone: The same CDR3 is also encoded by other DNA sequences in this sample. The chain recombines TRBV5-1 with TRBJ1-1; D is perhaps TRBD1 (6 bases). Germline CDR1 SGHRS, CDR2 YFSETQ. The germline V and J ends were trimmed by 0 bases and 2 bases, with 8 bases remaining between them. The CDR3 spans 14 residues. In nucleotides, the CDR3 is TGCGCCAGCAGCTTGGTAGGGGGAAACACTGAAGCTTTCTTT. Amino acid sequence: CASSLVGGNTEAFF.

This chain links TRBV28 with TRBJ2-5; D perhaps matches TRBD1 (5 bases). The germline V gene encodes CDR1 MDHEN and CDR2 SYDVKM. The CDR3 runs 12 residues. Trimming shortened V by 8 bases and J by 4 bases, and 11 bases separated the two germline ends. The DNA of the CDR3 is TGTGCCAGCCATCAGGGCCGAGAGACCCAGTACTTC. Protein sequence: CASHQGRETQYF.

The rearrangement links TRBV5-1 to TRBJ1-1; D is perhaps TRBD1 (6 bases). There are 15 residues in the CDR3. Germline loops: CDR1 SGHRS, CDR2 YFSETQ. The V end was cut by 3 bases, the J end by 5 bases, with 17 bases between. As DNA, the CDR3 is TGCGCCAGCAGCTCCTGGACAGCCGTGGGGACTGAAGCTTTCTTT. Translating it yields CASSSWTAVGTEAFF.

V and J are TRBV29-1 and TRBJ1-2; D possibly corresponds to TRBD1 (5 bases). The V end lost 2 bases, the J end lost 4 bases, and 17 bases lay between the germline ends. From germline, CDR1 is SQVTM and CDR2 ANQGSEA. The CDR3 is 15 residues long. The CDR3 nucleotides read TGCAGCGTTGAACGGCCCCAGGGTAAAGGCTATGGCTACACCTTC. This gives the protein CSVERPQGKGYGYTF.

The chain employs TRBV29-1 and TRBJ1-2; a weak D match, TRBD1 (6 bases). V lost 1 base to trimming and J lost 8 bases, with 14 bases between them. Looked up from germline, CDR1 is SQVTM and CDR2 is ANQGSEA. This CDR3 has 13 residues. CDR3: CSVEVQQGEGYTF. CDR3 coding DNA: TGCAGCGTTGAAGTCCAACAGGGCGAAGGCTACACCTTC. The whole variable domain, remainder taken from reference TRBV29-1 and TRBJ1-2, is SAVISQKPSRDICQRGTSLTIQCQVDSQVTMMFWYRQQPGQSLTLIATANQGSEATYESGFVIDKFPISRPNLTFSTLTVSNMSPEDSSIYLCSVEVQQGEGYTFGSGTRLTVV.

The chain uses TRBV5-4 and TRBJ2-1; 9 bases match TRBD1. The length of the CDR3 is 15 residues. The germline CDR1 and CDR2 sequences are SGHNT and YYREEE (reference sequence). Trimming took 3 bases from V and 8 from J; bases not matched to a gene: 9. The CDR3 spells CASSSGTGFGDEQFF. The CDR3, as DNA: TGTGCCAGCAGCTCCGGGACAGGGTTTGGGGATGAGCAGTTCTTC.

The J gene is TRBJ1-2, the V gene TRBV28, with TRBD1 matching 9 bases. With 5 bases clipped from V and 2 bases from J, the junction kept 6 bases outside the gene matches. The CDR3 loop spans 15 amino acids. Germline CDR1 MDHEN, CDR2 SYDVKM. The CDR3 here is CASSDPGQGNYGYTF. As DNA, the CDR3 is TGTGCCAGCAGTGACCCGGGACAGGGAAACTATGGCTACACCTTC.

The chain joins TRBV18 to TRBJ1-4; 7 nucleotides agree with TRBD1. J was trimmed by 9 bases and V by 2 bases; bases with no gene match: 6. Germline CDR1 and CDR2: KGHSH and LQKENI. This CDR3 has 14 amino acids. This CDR3 is CASSPDRVLKKLFF. The CDR3 nucleotides are TGTGCCAGCTCACCAGACAGGGTGTTGAAAAAACTGTTTTTT. The whole variable domain, filled in from reference TRBV18 and TRBJ1-4, reads NAGVMQNPRHLVRRRGQEARLRCSPMKGHSHVYWYRQLPEEGLKFMVYLQKENIIDESGMPKERFSAEFPKEGPSILRIQQVVRGDSAAYFCASSPDRVLKKLFFGSGTQLSVL.

This chain joins TRBV3-1 (or the pseudogene TRBV3-2) and TRBJ1-1, with D possibly matching TRBD1 (6 bases). Trimming shortened V by 4 bases and J by 5 bases, and 20 bases separated the two germline ends. Per the germline V gene, CDR1 is LGHDT and CDR2 is YNNKEL (reference sequence). The CDR3 contains 16 residues. This CDR3 is CASSLRGTGRGTEAFF. CDR3 in DNA: TGTGCCAGCAGCCTTAGGGGTACAGGGCGGGGGACTGAAGCTTTCTTT.

This chain uses TRBV27 with TRBJ1-5, with TRBD1 as a possible D gene (6 bases). The germline V and J ends were trimmed by 6 bases and 0 bases, with 12 bases remaining between them. This CDR3 contains 15 residues. Per the germline V gene, CDR1 is MNHEY and CDR2 is SMNVEV (reference sequence). In DNA, the CDR3 is TGTGCCAGCAGCCCGGGACAACTTAGCAATCAGCCCCAGCATTTT. Its translation is CASSPGQLSNQPQHF.

V is TRBV11-2 and J is TRBJ2-1, with D tentatively TRBD2 (6 bases). Germline assignment: CDR1 SGHAT and CDR2 FQNNGV. CDR3 size: 17 residues. The V and J ends lost 1 base and 4 bases respectively, with 17 bases between them. CDR3 nucleotides: TGTGCCAGCAGCTTAGTTAAGGAGGGCTATCCTTACAATGAGCAGTTCTTC. This translates into CASSLVKEGYPYNEQFF.

The CDR3 DNA is TGTGCCAGCAGTTTAACGTTTTTCATCGGGGCCGGGGAGCTGTTTTTT. Translation gives CASSLTFFIGAGELFF. The chain uses TRBV27 and TRBJ2-2; D is possibly TRBD2 (5 bases). V dropped 2 bases and J dropped 6 bases, with 16 bases sitting between them. The CDR3 sequence is 16 residues long. Germline V gene sequence: CDR1 MNHEY, CDR2 SMNVEV (reference sequence).

This sequence joins TRBV2 and TRBJ2-2, with a tentative D call TRBD2 (6 bases). The CDR3 is 14 amino acids. The germline V gene has CDR1 SNHLY and CDR2 FYNNEI. Trimming removed 8 bases from V and 4 bases from J, with 14 bases in between. The CDR3 sequence: CASGFGGGTGELFF. In nucleotides, the CDR3 is TGTGCCAGCGGGTTTGGGGGAGGCACCGGGGAGCTGTTTTTT.

The V call is TRBV19, the J call TRBJ2-6; D is uncertain. V lost 6 bases and J lost 0, with 15 bases in between. Germline CDR1 and CDR2: LNHDA and SQIVND (reference sequence). The CDR3 runs to 17 residues. The CDR3 sequence: CASRPGGSVSGANVLTF. CDR3 DNA sequence: TGTGCCAGTAGACCGGGTGGCTCTGTCTCTGGGGCCAACGTCCTGACTTTC.

This sequence joins TRBV5-1 and TRBJ2-7; D gene uncertain. The CDR3 runs to 15 residues. In germline, CDR1 is SGHRS, CDR2 YFSETQ. V was trimmed by 0 bases and J by 0 bases, leaving 10 bases between them. CDR3 sequence reads: CASSLGAPSSYEQYF. The CDR3 DNA is TGCGCCAGCAGCTTGGGGGCACCATCCTCCTACGAGCAGTACTTC. The full variable domain, in which reference TRBV5-1 and TRBJ2-7 provide the parts outside the CDR3, is KAGVTQTPRYLIKTRGQQVTLSCSPISGHRSVSWYQQTPGQGLQFLFEYFSETQRNKGNFPGRFSGRQFSNSRSEMNVSTLELGDSALYLCASSLGAPSSYEQYFGPGTRLTVT.

The V and J genes are TRBV25-1 and TRBJ1-5; 9 positions match TRBD1. This CDR3 region has 14 residues. Germline CDR1 MGHDK, CDR2 SYGVNS. V shed 5 bases, J shed 8 bases, and the junction held 7 bases outside the gene matches. CDR3 in amino acids: CASSITGGVEPQHF. The CDR3 nucleotides read TGTGCCAGCAGTATAACAGGGGGCGTAGAGCCCCAGCATTTT.

The rearrangement links TRBV30 to TRBJ2-1, with a possible D match to TRBD1 (6 bases). This CDR3 has 16 amino acids. The germline V gene has CDR1 GTSNPN and CDR2 SVGIG (reference sequence). V was trimmed by 4 bases and J by 9 bases, leaving 25 bases between them. The CDR3 DNA sequence: TGTGCCTGGATAGGTAAGGGGGTATCCCAGTTCAGTGAGCAGTTCTTC. Its translation is CAWIGKGVSQFSEQFF.

This chain links TRBV29-1 with TRBJ2-7, with 12 nucleotides matching TRBD1. Germline values: CDR1 SQVTM, CDR2 ANQGSEA. This CDR3 is built from 13 residues. The V and J ends lost 7 bases and 6 bases, in that order; junction bases with no gene match: 7. CDR3 DNA: TGCAGCGCGCACCGGGGACAGGGGGCCGAGCAGTACTTC. Protein: CSAHRGQGAEQYF.